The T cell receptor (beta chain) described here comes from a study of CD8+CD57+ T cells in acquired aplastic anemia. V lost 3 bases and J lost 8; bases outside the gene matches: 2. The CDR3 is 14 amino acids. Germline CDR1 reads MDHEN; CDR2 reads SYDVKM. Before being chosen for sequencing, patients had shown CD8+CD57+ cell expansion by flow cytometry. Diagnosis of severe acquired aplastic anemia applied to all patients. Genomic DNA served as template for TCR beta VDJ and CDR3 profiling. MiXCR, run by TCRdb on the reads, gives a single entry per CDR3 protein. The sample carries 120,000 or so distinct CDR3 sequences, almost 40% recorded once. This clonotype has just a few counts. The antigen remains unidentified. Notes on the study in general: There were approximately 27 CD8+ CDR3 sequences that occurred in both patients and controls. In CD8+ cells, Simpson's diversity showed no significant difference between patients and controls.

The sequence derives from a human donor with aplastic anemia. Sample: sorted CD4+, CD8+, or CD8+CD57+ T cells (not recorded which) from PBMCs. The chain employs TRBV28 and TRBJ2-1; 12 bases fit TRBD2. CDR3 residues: CASSLRLAGDEQFF. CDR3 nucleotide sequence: TGTGCCAGCAGTTTGCGACTAGCGGGGGATGAGCAGTTCTTC. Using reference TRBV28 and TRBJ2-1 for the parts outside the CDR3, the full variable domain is DVKVTQSSRYLVKRTGEKVFLECVQDMDHENMFWYRQDPGLGLRLIYFSYDVKMKEKGDIPEGYSVSREKKERFSLILESASTNQTSMYLCASSLRLAGDEQFFGPGTRLTVL.